The 31 T cell receptor beta chains below come from one sample, sequenced in a study of blood T cell repertoires in COVID-19. Libraries were prepared by immunoSEQ multiplex PCR; TCRdb keeps only in-frame clonotypes and omits some of them. The data show tens of thousands of clones, about nine tenths seen once. What was sequenced was peripheral blood. Every receptor here comes from an older woman with acute or convalescent COVID-19.

J is TRBJ2-1 and V is TRBV5-4; TRBD2 agrees at 9 bases. Trimming removed 0 bases from V and 7 bases from J; junction bases left unmatched: 5. This CDR3 comprises 15 residues. Per germline, CDR1 SGHNT and CDR2 YYREEE (reference sequence). The CDR3 nucleotides are TGTGCCAGCAGCTTGGGGGGTAGCGGGGGAAATGAGCAGTTCTTC. Protein sequence: CASSLGGSGGNEQFF.

The chain uses TRBV4-1 and TRBJ2-1; 9 bases map to TRBD2. The CDR3 consists of 15 residues. In germline, CDR1 is MGHRA, CDR2 YSYEKL. V dropped 1 base and J dropped 7; count of bases not matched to a gene: 5. CDR3 residues: CASSQGGLAQNEQFF. CDR3 DNA: TGCGCCAGCAGCCAAGGAGGACTAGCGCAGAATGAGCAGTTCTTC.

The chain couples TRBV13 to TRBJ1-6; D might be TRBD1 (5 bases). The CDR3 is 19 amino acids. V was shortened by 3 bases and J by 7 bases, with 25 bases between the two germline ends. Germline CDR1 is PRHDT and CDR2 is FYEKMQ (reference sequence). The CDR3 protein is CASSFWGYFTETKNSPLHF. Here the CDR3 DNA reads TGTGCCAGCAGCTTCTGGGGCTATTTTACCGAAACTAAAAATTCACCCCTCCACTTT.

This chain links TRBV12-3 or TRBV12-4 with TRBJ1-2; TRBD1 matches at 8 bases. Losses at the gene ends were 2 bases for V and 14 bases for J; bases not matched to a gene: 7. CDR3 length equals 12 residues. CDR3: CASSLTDRGETF. CDR3 in DNA: TGTGCCAGCAGTTTAACCGACAGGGGTGAAACCTTC.

The genes are TRBV6-1 and TRBJ1-5, with D possibly being TRBD1 (6 bases). There are 13 residues in the CDR3. Germline CDR1 and CDR2: MNHNS and SASEGT. V dropped 0 bases and J dropped 12 bases, with 12 bases sitting between them. The CDR3 DNA reads as TGTGCCAGCAGTGAAGCTGGCAGGGGTGGCCAGCATTTT. Protein sequence: CASSEAGRGGQHF.

This clone was counted once. This chain uses TRBV28 with TRBJ1-5, with D perhaps TRBD1 (5 bases). The CDR3 spans 17 residues. V was shortened by 4 bases and J by 6 bases, with 22 bases between the two germline ends. Per the germline V gene, CDR1 is MDHEN and CDR2 is SYDVKM. CDR3 DNA: TGTGCCAGCAGTTCCCTCCCGGGACTTTCGGCACGTCAGCCCCAGCATTTT. Its translation is CASSSLPGLSARQPQHF.

This clone was picked up a small number of times. The chain couples TRBV3-1 (or the pseudogene TRBV3-2) to TRBJ1-5; 10 nucleotides line up with TRBD1. The V and J ends lost 1 base and 6 bases, in that order; junction bases with no gene match: 6. Germline CDR1 LGHDT, CDR2 YNNKEL (reference sequence). This CDR3 spans 16 amino acids. CDR3 sequence reads: CASSQVPGTGAQPQHF. The CDR3 region has the DNA TGTGCCAGCAGCCAAGTCCCCGGGACAGGGGCTCAGCCCCAGCATTTT.

The gene calls are TRBV2 and TRBJ1-4; D ambiguous. V lost 6 bases to trimming and J lost 4 bases, with 9 bases between them. CDR1 and CDR2 from the germline V gene are SNHLY and FYNNEI. The CDR3 totals 13 residues. The CDR3 is CASSRDHNEKLFF. The CDR3 nucleotides are TGTGCCAGCAGCCGGGATCATAATGAAAAACTGTTTTTT.

The gene calls are TRBV19 and TRBJ1-1, with D perhaps TRBD1 (5 bases). The CDR3 contains 16 residues. Germline V gives CDR1 LNHDA, CDR2 SQIVND (reference sequence). V gave up 3 bases and J gave up 1 base, with 15 bases separating them. CDR3 in DNA: TGTGCCAGTAGTATTGTACCGGGGAGGGGGAACACTGAAGCTTTCTTT. This translates into CASSIVPGRGNTEAFF.

The CDR3: CASSLGPLNYGYTF. The CDR3 coding sequence is TGTGCCAGCAGTTTAGGGCCTCTTAACTATGGCTACACCTTC. This rearrangement joins TRBV28 to TRBJ1-2; no clear D gene. Germline assignment: CDR1 MDHEN and CDR2 SYDVKM. V was clipped by 2 bases and J by 1 base, with 8 bases between them. This CDR3 is built from 14 residues.

The chain couples TRBV7-2 to TRBJ2-1; D possibly corresponds to TRBD2 (5 bases). The CDR3 has 15 residues. Between the trimmed V and J ends, which lost 1 base and 4 bases, there was a span of 11 bases. Germline CDR1 reads SGHTA; CDR2 reads FQGNSA. The CDR3 sequence: CASSLGGGRYNEQFF. The CDR3 DNA is TGTGCCAGCAGCTTAGGCGGCGGGCGTTACAATGAGCAGTTCTTC.

The chain carries TRBV28 and TRBJ1-5; D may be TRBD1 (6 bases). Germline assignment: CDR1 MDHEN and CDR2 SYDVKM. V was pared by 9 bases and J by 3 bases, with 15 bases between. The CDR3 covers 14 residues. The CDR3: CASTTDRNNQPQHF. The CDR3 DNA sequence: TGTGCCAGTACTACGGACAGAAACAATCAGCCCCAGCATTTT.

The sample holds a few counts of this clone. The chain combines TRBV30 with TRBJ1-1; 9 nucleotides match TRBD1. Per the germline V gene, CDR1 is GTSNPN and CDR2 is SVGIG (reference sequence). With V trimmed by 5 bases and J by 4 bases, 8 bases remained unmatched. The CDR3 runs 14 residues. The CDR3 region has the DNA TGTGCCTGGCACGGACAGGGGTTGGCCACTGAAGCTTTCTTT. Its translation is CAWHGQGLATEAFF.

This chain joins TRBV5-1 and TRBJ2-7, with 8 bases identical to TRBD2. The CDR3 spans 14 residues. Trimming at V came to 7 bases and at J to 0 bases, leaving 6 bases not matched to a gene. Germline loops: CDR1 SGHRS, CDR2 YFSETQ. This chain's CDR3 is CASQLTSDSYEQYF. The CDR3 DNA follows: TGCGCCAGCCAGCTGACTAGCGACTCCTACGAGCAGTACTTC.

The V and J genes are TRBV27 and TRBJ1-4; the D gene is possibly TRBD1 (5 bases). Trimming cost V 1 base and J 5 bases, with 5 bases left between them. This CDR3 has 13 residues. From germline, CDR1 is MNHEY and CDR2 SMNVEV (reference sequence). CDR3 loop: CASSLWGNEKLFF. The CDR3 nucleotides read TGTGCCAGCAGTTTATGGGGCAATGAAAAACTGTTTTTT.

The rearrangement uses TRBV28 and TRBJ1-5; tentatively, D is TRBD1 (5 bases). Germline V gene lookup returns CDR1 MDHEN and CDR2 SYDVKM. V shed 8 bases and J shed 3 bases, with 17 bases lying between them. CDR3 size: 15 residues. CDR3 residues: CASRPGGASNQPQHF. The CDR3 coding sequence is TGTGCCAGCCGTCCAGGAGGGGCTTCCAATCAGCCCCAGCATTTT.

This chain connects TRBV6-4 to TRBJ2-3; D remains unclear. There are 15 residues in the CDR3. The ends were cut back, 3 bases at V and 0 bases at J, with 10 bases in the middle. In germline, CDR1 is MRHNA, CDR2 SNTAGT. The CDR3 DNA sequence: TGTGCCAGCAGTGAAACTCTACGAAGCACAGATACGCAGTATTTT. The encoded protein is CASSETLRSTDTQYF.

V and J are TRBV10-1 and TRBJ1-2, with TRBD1 matching over 9 bases. V dropped 6 bases and J dropped 9; count of bases not matched to a gene: 8. Germline V lookup: CDR1 WNHNN, CDR2 SYGVQD (reference sequence). The CDR3 is made up of 13 amino acids. DNA for the CDR3: TGCGCCAGCAGCGGGACAGGGCCTGAGAGCTACACCTTC. It is translated as CASSGTGPESYTF.

The rearrangement uses TRBV6-5 and TRBJ2-5; D is ambiguous. V lost 6 bases and J lost 5, with 4 bases in between. Germline lookup yields CDR1 MNHEY and CDR2 SVGAGI. The CDR3 sequence is 10 residues long. The CDR3 DNA reads as TGTGCCAGCAGACTGGAGACCCAGTACTTC. As protein: CASRLETQYF.

The chain couples TRBV27 to TRBJ1-1; 7 bases are a match to TRBD1. Germline V gene lookup returns CDR1 MNHEY and CDR2 SMNVEV (reference sequence). With V trimmed by 5 bases and J by 5 bases, 11 bases remained unmatched. The CDR3 extends over 15 amino acids. The CDR3 DNA reads as TGTGCCAGCAGTGCGACAGGGACAGTGGGGACTGAAGCTTTCTTT. It yields the protein CASSATGTVGTEAFF.

The genes are TRBV3-1 (or the pseudogene TRBV3-2) and TRBJ2-6; D perhaps matches TRBD1 (6 bases). V was pared by 4 bases and J by 0 bases, with 16 bases between. CDR1 and CDR2 from the germline V gene are LGHDT and YNNKEL (reference sequence). There are 18 residues in the CDR3. The CDR3, as DNA: TGTGCCAGCAGCCGCCGGACAGAGCCAGCCTCTGGGGCCAACGTCCTGACTTTC. Its translation: CASSRRTEPASGANVLTF.

The chain recombines TRBV6-5 with TRBJ1-6, with 7 bases identical to TRBD1. This CDR3 comprises 16 residues. Germline values: CDR1 MNHEY, CDR2 SVGAGI. With 2 bases clipped from V and 7 bases from J, the junction kept 8 bases outside the gene matches. The CDR3 coding sequence is TGTGCCAGCAGTTACCTTGGACAGGTCGGCAATTCACCCCTCCACTTT. Amino acids: CASSYLGQVGNSPLHF.

The table lists this clone with a few counts. The rearrangement joins TRBV3-1 (or the pseudogene TRBV3-2) to TRBJ1-3; D gene unclear. Germline V gene data show CDR1 as LGHDT and CDR2 as YNNKEL (reference sequence). The CDR3 spans 13 residues. Trimming shortened V by 8 bases and J by 0 bases, and 8 bases separated the two germline ends. For the CDR3, the DNA is TGTGCCAGCGTTTCATTCTCTGGAAACACCATATATTTT. This gives the protein CASVSFSGNTIYF.

This chain links TRBV11-3 with TRBJ2-1, with TRBD2 matching 8 bases. Germline V lookup: CDR1 SGHNT, CDR2 YENEEA. The CDR3 has 15 amino acids. Germline trimming cut 5 bases from V and 2 bases from J; bases unmatched to any gene: 5. The CDR3 here is CASSLSGAPYNEQFF. DNA of the CDR3: TGTGCCAGCAGCCTTAGCGGGGCTCCCTACAATGAGCAGTTCTTC. Full variable domain (missing parts from reference TRBV11-3 and TRBJ2-1): EAGVVQSPRYKIIEKKQPVAFWCNPISGHNTLYWYLQNLGQGPELLIRYENEEAVDDSQLPKDRFSAERLKGVDSTLKIQPAELGDSAVYLCASSLSGAPYNEQFFGPGTRLTVL.

The rearrangement uses TRBV18 and TRBJ1-2; TRBD1 aligns across 7 bases. The V segment lost 5 bases and the J segment 8 bases; nucleotides outside the gene matches: 14. Looked up from germline, CDR1 is KGHSH and CDR2 is LQKENI. The CDR3 runs to 15 residues. In DNA, the CDR3 is TGTGCCAGCTCATCCTCCGGGACAGCCCTAGGAGGCTACACCTTC. Its translation is CASSSSGTALGGYTF.

The chain employs TRBV5-1 and TRBJ1-1; the match to TRBD1 covers 8 bases. Germline-derived CDR1 and CDR2 are SGHRS and YFSETQ. Trimming at V came to 0 bases and at J to 1 base, leaving 14 bases not matched to a gene. The CDR3 is 19 amino acids. CDR3 DNA sequence: TGCGCCAGCAGCTTGGGGACGTTCCGGACAGGGTACGGGAACACTGAAGCTTTCTTT. Its translation: CASSLGTFRTGYGNTEAFF.

The chain links TRBV7-2 to TRBJ1-6, with a possible D match to TRBD1 (6 bases). Germline V gene lookup returns CDR1 SGHTA and CDR2 FQGNSA. The CDR3 length is 14 residues. V was pared by 1 base and J by 7 bases, with 8 bases between. CDR3 amino acids: CASSLERGNSPLHF. CDR3 DNA sequence: TGTGCCAGCAGCTTAGAGAGGGGGAATTCACCCCTCCACTTT.

This clone showed up just once. This chain uses TRBV28 with TRBJ2-2; 9 bases align to TRBD1. Germline CDR1 and CDR2: MDHEN and SYDVKM. CDR3 size: 15 residues. V shed 5 bases, J shed 2 bases, and the junction held 3 bases outside the gene matches. The chain's CDR3 is CASSRTGANTGELFF. CDR3 DNA: TGTGCCAGCAGTAGGACAGGGGCAAACACCGGGGAGCTGTTTTTT. Based on the CDR3 plus reference TRBV28 and TRBJ2-2, the full variable domain is DVKVTQSSRYLVKRTGEKVFLECVQDMDHENMFWYRQDPGLGLRLIYFSYDVKMKEKGDIPEGYSVSREKKERFSLILESASTNQTSMYLCASSRTGANTGELFFGEGSRLTVL.

V is TRBV6-5 and J is TRBJ1-1, with D possibly matching TRBD1 (5 bases). The V and J ends lost 7 bases and 4 bases respectively, with 19 bases between them. The germline CDR1 and CDR2 sequences are MNHEY and SVGAGI. The CDR3 extends over 15 amino acids. In DNA form, the CDR3 reads TGTGCCAGCACTCCGATCTCGTTGGGGCCCACTGAAGCTTTCTTT. Amino acid sequence: CASTPISLGPTEAFF.

This clone appeared once. The V and J genes are TRBV2 and TRBJ1-4; unclear D gene. Trimming stripped 6 bases from V and 2 bases from J, with 13 bases between. The CDR3 runs 15 residues. The germline CDR1 and CDR2 sequences are SNHLY and FYNNEI. The CDR3 DNA is TGTGCCAGCAGACCTTTAGACGGGACTAATGAAAAACTGTTTTTT. As protein: CASRPLDGTNEKLFF.

J is TRBJ1-2 and V is TRBV21-1; TRBD1 is the table's D call and was not checked against the DNA. TRBV21-1 corresponds to a pseudogene. This CDR3 has 14 residues. The CDR3 protein is CASSKEDRVYGYTF. The CDR3 DNA follows: TGTGCCAGCAGCAAAGAGGACAGGGTCTATGGCTACACCTTC.